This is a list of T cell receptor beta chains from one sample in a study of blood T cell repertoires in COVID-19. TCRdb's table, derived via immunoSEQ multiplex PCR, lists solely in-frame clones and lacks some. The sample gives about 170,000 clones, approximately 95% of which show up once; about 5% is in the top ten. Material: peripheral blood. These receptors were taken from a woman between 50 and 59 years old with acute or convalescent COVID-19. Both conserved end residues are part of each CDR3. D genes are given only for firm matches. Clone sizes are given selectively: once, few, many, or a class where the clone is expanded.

TGCAGTGCTAGTCGTCAGGCGAAGGGGCTCGACGAGCAGTACTTC CSASRQAKGLDEQYF TRBV20-1 NA TRBJ2-7 NA
TGTGCCAGCAGCCCAGACAGGCTCTCTGGAAACACCATATATTTT CASSPDRLSGNTIYF TRBV7-9 NA TRBJ1-3 once
TGTGCCAGCAGTCCCCTCCCGACAGGTGGAGCTTTCTTT CASSPLPTGGAFF TRBV12-3/TRBV12-4 NA TRBJ1-1 NA
TGTGCCAGCAGCCCCCGGACAGGGAAGGGCGAGCAGTACTTC CASSPRTGKGEQYF TRBV5-4 TRBD1 TRBJ2-7 NA
TGTGCCAGCAGTCCATCGACAGGGGGGATCGCCTACGAGCAGTACTTC CASSPSTGGIAYEQYF TRBV27 TRBD1 TRBJ2-7 NA
TGTGCCAGCAGCTTAACGCTAGCGGGAGTGAATGAGCAGTTCTTC CASSLTLAGVNEQFF TRBV7-3 TRBD2 TRBJ2-1 NA
TGTGCCACCAGCTCTCCAGGGGGCACTGAAGCTTTCTTT CATSSPGGTEAFF TRBV15 TRBD1 TRBJ1-1 NA
TGCGCCAGCAGCTTAACGGGAACGGTTAATGAAAAACTGTTTTTT CASSLTGTVNEKLFF TRBV5-1 NA TRBJ1-4 NA
TGTGCCAGTAGCGCCAGAACCCTAGCGGATGTCTACAATGAGCAGTTCTTC CASSARTLADVYNEQFF TRBV19 TRBD2 TRBJ2-1 NA
TGTGCCAGCAGCGTCGGACTTGTAGAGACCCAGTACTTC CASSVGLVETQYF TRBV2 NA TRBJ2-5 NA
TGTGCCACCAGCAGAGACAGGGGCACTGAAGCTTTCTTT CATSRDRGTEAFF TRBV15 NA TRBJ1-1 few
TGTGCCAGCGCCCCCGACAGGGACACTGAAGCTTTCTTT CASAPDRDTEAFF TRBV6-5 TRBD1 TRBJ1-1 NA
TGTGCCAGCAGTGTATTCTGGACAGGGGACGGTCACAAGAACACTGAAGCTTTCTTT CASSVFWTGDGHKNTEAFF TRBV27 TRBD1 TRBJ1-1 NA
TGCGCCAGCAGCCAAGCCATCGCGGGGGGACTTTCAGAGACCCAGTACTTC CASSQAIAGGLSETQYF TRBV4-1 TRBD2 TRBJ2-5 NA
TGTGCCAGCAGTTACTCGGGGCAGGGGCTAGGGGAAGCTTTCTTT CASSYSGQGLGEAFF TRBV6-5 NA TRBJ1-1 NA
TGTGCCAGCAGCTTAGTTGCAGACACCGGGAACCTTCACGGCTACACCTTC CASSLVADTGNLHGYTF TRBV11-2 NA TRBJ1-2 NA
TGTGCCAGCAGCCCGGGACTAGCGGGAGGCCGCGAGACCCAGTACTTC CASSPGLAGGRETQYF TRBV7-8 TRBD2 TRBJ2-5 once
TGTGCCAGCAGCTTTCTCTCCAGTGAAGATAACACTGAAGCTTTCTTT CASSFLSSEDNTEAFF TRBV11-2 NA TRBJ1-1 NA
TGTGCCAGCAGCCATGAGTCTGAGCAGTTCTTC CASSHESEQFF TRBV5-4 NA TRBJ2-1 NA
TGTGCCAGCAGTTCACAAGGAGTCCCGGGCTATGGCTACACCTTC CASSSQGVPGYGYTF TRBV28 NA TRBJ1-2 NA
TGTGCCAGCAGCTCGGACAGGAACGAGCAGTACTTC CASSSDRNEQYF TRBV7-9 TRBD1 TRBJ2-7 once
TGTGCCAGCAGTCCGACGACAGCTAATTCACCCCTCCACTTT CASSPTTANSPLHF TRBV28 NA TRBJ1-6 NA
TGTGCCAGCAGTTCCGGGGGGGGCTACGAGCAGTACTTC CASSSGGGYEQYF TRBV28 TRBD2 TRBJ2-7 once
TGCGCCAGCAGGCTCCCCGAAGGGACAGGGGAAGCAGATACGCAGTATTTT CASRLPEGTGEADTQYF TRBV5-1 TRBD1 TRBJ2-3 NA
TGCAGTGCTAGTAACGGGAGGGGACGAAATGAGCAGTTCTTC CSASNGRGRNEQFF TRBV20-1 TRBD2 TRBJ2-1 once
TGTGCCAGCAGCGAAAGACAGGGGGTCGGGGAGCTGTTTTTT CASSERQGVGELFF TRBV3-1/TRBV3-2 TRBD1 TRBJ2-2 NA
TGTGCCAGTAGTATCGGGACAGCGAACACTGAAGCTTTCTTT CASSIGTANTEAFF TRBV19 TRBD1 TRBJ1-1 NA
TGTGCCAGCAGACAACAGGGGGTGTTGGGCTACACCTTC CASRQQGVLGYTF TRBV25-1 TRBD1 TRBJ1-2 once
TGTGCCAGCAGCACAAATCAGGGGGCTCATTTGAATTCACCCCTCCACTTT CASSTNQGAHLNSPLHF TRBV7-2 TRBD1 TRBJ1-6 NA
TGTGCCAGCAGTCGGGCGGGGGGGAGCACTGAAGCTTTCTTT CASSRAGGSTEAFF TRBV28 NA TRBJ1-1 NA
TGTGCCAGCAGTCCCTCGGCGGGGACAGTGTCCCACGAGCAGTACTTC CASSPSAGTVSHEQYF TRBV27 NA TRBJ2-7 NA
TGTGCCAGCAGCGACAGCAATGAGCAGTTCTTC CASSDSNEQFF TRBV6-2/TRBV6-3 NA TRBJ2-1 NA
TGTGCCAGCAGCCCCGGGACTAGCGTAAGTGAGCAGTTCTTC CASSPGTSVSEQFF TRBV28 TRBD2 TRBJ2-1 NA
TGTGCCAGCAGCCCCCTACAGGGGCGCGGCTATGGCTACACCTTC CASSPLQGRGYGYTF TRBV2 TRBD1 TRBJ1-2 NA
TGTGCCAGCAGCCGACTAGCGGGCAGTGCCTACGAGCAGTACTTC CASSRLAGSAYEQYF TRBV28 TRBD2 TRBJ2-7 NA
TGTGCCAGCAGTGAATTCGGAGAGGGTACTGAAGCTTTCTTT CASSEFGEGTEAFF TRBV25-1 NA TRBJ1-1 NA
TGTGCCAGCAGTTTATCCGGAGGCGCTGGGAATGAAGCTTTCTTT CASSLSGGAGNEAFF TRBV27 NA TRBJ1-1 NA
TGTGCCAGCAGTTACCTGGACTTAAAGGGAAAGACCCAGTACTTC CASSYLDLKGKTQYF TRBV6-5 NA TRBJ2-5 NA
TGCAGCGCCCTAAGCTACGAGCAGTACTTC CSALSYEQYF TRBV29-1 NA TRBJ2-7 NA
TGTGCCAGCTCAAGGGGACAGGGGTCTTCCTACGAGCAGTACTTC CASSRGQGSSYEQYF TRBV18 TRBD1 TRBJ2-7 NA
TGCGCCAGCAGTGCGGGAGAGAACACTGAAGCTTTCTTT CASSAGENTEAFF TRBV10-2 NA TRBJ1-1 NA
TGCGCCAGCAGCCCCGGGGTAGCGGGGGCCCAAGAGACCCAGTACTTC CASSPGVAGAQETQYF TRBV5-1 TRBD2 TRBJ2-5 NA
TGTGCCAGCAGTGACCGGACAGGGAACTATGGCTACACCTTC CASSDRTGNYGYTF TRBV6-1 TRBD1 TRBJ1-2 NA
TGTGCCAGCAGTTCTTACAGGGGCAATCAGCCCCAGCATTTT CASSSYRGNQPQHF TRBV28 NA TRBJ1-5 NA
TGCGCCAGCAGCTTGGGAGCAATCTCTGGAAACACCATATATTTT CASSLGAISGNTIYF TRBV5-1 NA TRBJ1-3 NA
TGTGCCAGCAGCTTAGGGGGCAATTCACCCCTCCACTTT CASSLGGNSPLHF TRBV7-3 NA TRBJ1-6 NA
TGTGCCAGCAGGACTAGCGGGGTTTCCTACAATGAGCAGTTCTTC CASRTSGVSYNEQFF TRBV6-5 TRBD2 TRBJ2-1 NA
TGTGCCAGCAGCCCGGAGGGACAGGGGGCTGGCGGCTACACCTTC CASSPEGQGAGGYTF TRBV5-4 TRBD1 TRBJ1-2 NA
TGCGCCAGCAGTCCGGGACAGGCCTACGAGCAGTACTTC CASSPGQAYEQYF TRBV10-1 TRBD1 TRBJ2-7 NA
TGTGCCAGTCGGACAGGGGGCACTGAAAAACTGTTTTTT CASRTGGTEKLFF TRBV12-3/TRBV12-4 TRBD1 TRBJ1-4 NA
TGTGCCAGCAGCTGGGGACAGCCGGAGGGCTACACCTTC CASSWGQPEGYTF TRBV28 TRBD1 TRBJ1-2 NA
TGTGCCAGCAGGGATACAGGGAACACTGAAGCTTTCTTT CASRDTGNTEAFF TRBV27 NA TRBJ1-1 NA
TGTGCCAGCAGTGAAGTTCGTGACAGCCAAGAGACCCAGTACTTC CASSEVRDSQETQYF TRBV6-1 NA TRBJ2-5 NA
TGTGCCAGCAGCTTTAACAAGGAGGAGGGCTACACCTTC CASSFNKEEGYTF TRBV7-2 NA TRBJ1-2 NA
TGTGCCAGCAGGCAACAGGGGCACTATGGCTACACCTTC CASRQQGHYGYTF TRBV6-5 TRBD1 TRBJ1-2 NA
TGTGCCTGGAGTATCAACCTCGGAGCCACAGATACGCAGTATTTT CAWSINLGATDTQYF TRBV30 NA TRBJ2-3 NA